These 11 T cell receptor beta chains were sequenced from one sample in a study of blood T cells in healthy people across ages (dated by TCRdb to 2015 to 2017). The protocol used for the library was 5' RACE. The sequencer was an Illumina HiSeq 2500. A second PCR of about 7 to 12 cycles was run with a J-beta primer mix and a sample-barcoded 5' primer. In-frame beta chains were kept once TCRdb had trimmed the public reads at Q25 with fastp and called clones with MiXCR. Rows are combined by CDR3 protein, so each entry shows the most common genes and DNA. This sample is represented by about 970,000 distinct CDR3 sequences; 45% to 60% of them were singletons. The leading ten clones occupy about 22% of the sample. The specimen was blood. The source of these receptors is a woman in her sixties in good health.

The chain's CDR3 is CASSPGLGVNIQYF. Here the CDR3 DNA reads TGTGCCAGCAGTCCGGGATTGGGAGTAAACATTCAGTACTTC. The chain employs TRBV12-3 or TRBV12-4 and TRBJ2-4; D is perhaps TRBD2 (5 bases). Between the trimmed V and J ends, which lost 5 bases and 6 bases, there was a span of 14 bases. This CDR3 has 14 amino acids.

Only a few counts were recorded for this clonotype. The chain links TRBV27 to TRBJ2-2; TRBD1 matches 8 bases. From germline, CDR1 is MNHEY and CDR2 SMNVEV (reference sequence). The trim removed 2 bases at V and 7 bases at J, leaving 9 bases unmatched. The CDR3 runs 16 residues. CDR3 nucleotides: TGTGCCAGCAGTTTAAGGGGGACAGGACGGGTCGGGGAGCTGTTTTTT. Translating gives CASSLRGTGRVGELFF.

This chain joins TRBV7-9 and TRBJ1-1, with D uncertain. Germline V gene data show CDR1 as SEHNR and CDR2 as FQNEAQ (reference sequence). The CDR3 spans 14 residues. Trimming stripped 5 bases from V and 1 base from J, with 11 bases between. The CDR3 protein is CASSKKQTNTEAFF. CDR3 coding DNA: TGTGCCAGCAGCAAAAAGCAGACGAACACTGAAGCTTTCTTT.

This chain uses TRBV6-6 with TRBJ2-3, with D possibly TRBD2 on 6 matching bases. Trimming cost V 7 bases and J 0 bases, with 11 bases left between them. The CDR3 consists of 14 residues. Per germline, CDR1 MNHNY and CDR2 SVGAGI (reference sequence). The CDR3 DNA sequence: TGTGCCAGCAAAAGGGGAGGTAGCACAGATACGCAGTATTTT. Protein: CASKRGGSTDTQYF.

This chain joins TRBV20-1 and TRBJ2-7; D remains unclear. Germline-derived CDR1 and CDR2 are DFQATT and SNEGSKA (reference sequence). This CDR3 region has 14 residues. V shed 2 bases and J shed 3 bases, with 14 bases lying between them. For the CDR3, the DNA is TGCAGTGCTAGACCTATTACAGTAAGCTACGAGCAGTACTTC. Its translation is CSARPITVSYEQYF.

This chain uses TRBV20-1 with TRBJ2-7, with TRBD2 identical over 7 bases. With V trimmed by 5 bases and J by 5 bases, 9 bases remained unmatched. Looked up from germline, CDR1 is DFQATT and CDR2 is SNEGSKA (reference sequence). CDR3 length: 13 residues. CDR3 nucleotide sequence: TGCAGTGCTTACACCGGGACTACTAACGAGCAGTACTTC. Translating it yields CSAYTGTTNEQYF.

The V call is TRBV7-9, the J call TRBJ2-1; D possibly corresponds to TRBD2 (5 bases). The V gene lost 2 bases and the J gene lost 1 base, with 12 bases spanning the gap. Germline V gene data show CDR1 as SEHNR and CDR2 as FQNEAQ (reference sequence). This CDR3 has 16 amino acids. DNA for the CDR3: TGTGCCAGCAGCTTAAACTTGCGGGCTTCCTACAATGAGCAGTTCTTC. It encodes CASSLNLRASYNEQFF.

The sample holds a few counts of this clonotype. This chain joins TRBV12-3 or TRBV12-4 and TRBJ2-7; D is possibly TRBD1 or TRBD2 (5 bases each). The CDR3 covers 16 residues. V lost 3 bases, J lost 0 bases, and 15 bases lay in between. The CDR3 bases are TGTGCCAGCAGTTTTCACCGGGGCGTTAACTCCTACGAGCAGTACTTC. Translating gives CASSFHRGVNSYEQYF.

J is TRBJ2-1 and V is TRBV6-2 or TRBV6-3; 15 positions agree with TRBD2. The end of the DNA aligns better with TRBJ2-7, so the J call may be wrong. Germline-derived CDR1 and CDR2 are MNHEY and SVGEGT. This CDR3 is built from 18 residues. The CDR3, as DNA: TGTGCCAGCAGTAGGGGGACTAGCGGGAGGCGCCGGTACAATGAGCAGTACTTC. Its translation: CASSRGTSGRRRYNEQYF.

The chain has TRBV5-6 and TRBJ2-7; 7 bases line up with TRBD1. CDR1 is SGHDT, CDR2 YYEEEE, per germline. The CDR3 totals 15 residues. V shed 2 bases and J 0 bases; nucleotides not matched to a gene: 5. The CDR3 nucleotides read TGTGCCAGCAGCTTTGGGGACAGCCGCTCCTACGAGCAGTACTTC. Translated, it gives CASSFGDSRSYEQYF.

The CDR3 region has the DNA TGTGCCATCAGTGAGTTTAAAGCGGGGGTCCAAGAGACCCAGTACTTC. Translated, it gives CAISEFKAGVQETQYF. The chain employs TRBV10-3 and TRBJ2-5, with 8 bases aligning to TRBD2. After removal of 1 base from V and 1 base from J, the junction contained 5 bases not matched to a gene. Germline assignment: CDR1 ENHRY and CDR2 SYGVKD. The CDR3 spans 16 residues.